The 28 T cell receptor beta chains given below trace back to one sample, sequenced in a study of T-cell reconstitution after alpha-beta-depleted transplantation in children. Preparing the TCRbeta library involved the use of unique molecular identifiers. Via MiXCR, TCRdb re-called the PCR reads, giving one row per CDR3 protein. The table records about a million distinct CDR3 sequences, about 31% of them present only once. Material: PBMCs, mostly from graft donor cells, obtained 360 days after TCRalphabeta/CD19-depleted stem cell transplant. The receptors come from a boy in the first two years of life who had a stem cell transplant for SCID, so the T cells may come from the graft donor.

This clonotype was seen a few times. V is TRBV20-1 and J is TRBJ1-6; no clear D gene. From germline, CDR1 is DFQATT and CDR2 SNEGSKA (reference sequence). The germline V and J ends were trimmed by 3 bases and 1 base, with 16 bases remaining between them. This CDR3 has 17 residues. CDR3 bases: TGCAGTGCTAGGGAATATTCAAGAGGGTCCTATAATTCACCCCTCCACTTT. This translates into CSAREYSRGSYNSPLHF.

The table lists this clonotype with a few counts. The chain carries TRBV5-1 and TRBJ2-7; TRBD1 matches at 9 bases. Germline lookup yields CDR1 SGHRS and CDR2 YFSETQ. V gave up 1 base and J gave up 2 bases; unmatched junction bases: 10. CDR3 size: 17 residues. Here the CDR3 reads CASSLSGTGSPTYEQYF. The CDR3 DNA sequence: TGCGCCAGCAGCTTGTCCGGGACAGGGAGTCCTACCTACGAGCAGTACTTC. Together with reference TRBV5-1 and TRBJ2-7, the CDR3 gives the full variable domain: KAGVTQTPRYLIKTRGQQVTLSCSPISGHRSVSWYQQTPGQGLQFLFEYFSETQRNKGNFPGRFSGRQFSNSRSEMNVSTLELGDSALYLCASSLSGTGSPTYEQYFGPGTRLTVT.

The V call is TRBV12-3 or TRBV12-4, the J call TRBJ2-2; 9 bases line up with TRBD1. This CDR3 region has 15 residues. The V gene end was trimmed by 8 bases and the J gene end by 6 bases; junction bases not matched to a gene: 10. This chain's CDR3 is CASGNGQGTAGELFF. DNA for the CDR3: TGTGCCAGCGGGAATGGACAGGGGACCGCCGGGGAGCTGTTTTTT.

This chain uses TRBV15 with TRBJ1-1; no firm D call. CDR1 is LNHNV and CDR2 is YYDKDF in the germline V gene (reference sequence). V was clipped by 1 base and J by 8 bases, with 17 bases between them. This CDR3 contains 15 residues. The CDR3: CATSRAKDYLAEAFF. CDR3 coding DNA: TGTGCCACCAGCAGAGCTAAAGATTATTTGGCCGAAGCTTTCTTT.

There are a few counts of this clonotype. The chain carries TRBV12-3 or TRBV12-4 and TRBJ2-5, with 9 bases aligning to TRBD2. The junction had 8 bases not matched to a gene; V was cut back by 6 bases and J by 3 bases. The CDR3 consists of 15 residues. The CDR3 DNA is TGTGCCAGCAGCCGGCCGACTAGCGGTAAAGAGACCCAGTACTTC. Its protein product is CASSRPTSGKETQYF.

CDR3 region: CASSQDIGGGAADTQYF. CDR3 nucleotide sequence: TGCGCCAGCAGCCAAGATATAGGCGGGGGGGCAGCAGATACGCAGTATTTT. V gene TRBV4-1 combines with J gene TRBJ2-3, with 9 bases identical to TRBD2. V shed 0 bases and J 4 bases; nucleotides not matched to a gene: 8. CDR3 size: 17 residues. Germline assignment: CDR1 MGHRA and CDR2 YSYEKL.

The chain combines TRBV4-2 with TRBJ2-2; a weak D match, TRBD2 (7 bases). CDR3 length equals 18 residues. Deletions cut 6 bases from V and 0 bases from J, with 20 bases between. In germline, CDR1 is LGHNA, CDR2 YNFKEQ. The CDR3 loop reads CASRPVGGHPPNTGELFF. The CDR3 coding sequence is TGTGCCAGCAGGCCGGTCGGGGGGCACCCTCCGAACACCGGGGAGCTGTTTTTT.

This chain joins TRBV12-3 or TRBV12-4 and TRBJ2-5, with TRBD2 matching over 12 bases. Germline trimming cut 3 bases from V and 5 bases from J; bases unmatched to any gene: 7. This CDR3 is 16 amino acids long. As DNA, the CDR3 is TGTGCCAGCAGTTTCCTAGCGGGGGGGCTGGGTGAGACCCAGTACTTC. It is translated as CASSFLAGGLGETQYF.

This clonotype was detected a few times. V and J are TRBV11-2 and TRBJ2-1, with TRBD2 matching over 7 bases. In germline, CDR1 is SGHAT, CDR2 FQNNGV. V was pared by 2 bases and J by 4 bases, with 5 bases of the junction left unmatched. The CDR3 has 15 residues. CDR3 sequence: CASSLYQREYNEQFF. The CDR3 DNA follows: TGTGCCAGCAGCTTATACCAGCGGGAATACAATGAGCAGTTCTTC.

The CDR3 bases are TGCGCCAGCAGCCCCGGCCGGGAGGTGAGGAACAATGAGCAGTTCTTC. Its protein product is CASSPGREVRNNEQFF. The V gene is TRBV4-1, the J gene TRBJ2-1; TRBD2 matches 7 bases. Germline lookup yields CDR1 MGHRA and CDR2 YSYEKL. Trimming took 4 bases from V and 5 from J; bases not matched to a gene: 11. The CDR3 has 16 amino acids.

The CDR3: CASSQVLEFTDTQYF. The CDR3 nucleotides are TGTGCCAGCAGCCAAGTTTTGGAGTTCACAGATACGCAGTATTTT. This sequence joins TRBV4-2 and TRBJ2-3; no clear D gene. Germline CDR1 LGHNA, CDR2 YNFKEQ. There are 15 residues in the CDR3. The ends were cut back, 1 base at V and 2 bases at J, with 10 bases in the middle.

V and J are TRBV5-1 and TRBJ2-3; tentatively, D is TRBD1 or TRBD2 (6 bases each). This CDR3 region has 14 residues. V was trimmed by 4 bases and J by 5 bases, leaving 14 bases between them. In germline, CDR1 is SGHRS, CDR2 YFSETQ. The CDR3 DNA follows: TGCGCCAGCAGCGGGGGGCTGCCCGGAGATACGCAGTATTTT. This codes for CASSGGLPGDTQYF. Combining the CDR3 with reference TRBV5-1 and TRBJ2-3 gives the whole variable domain KAGVTQTPRYLIKTRGQQVTLSCSPISGHRSVSWYQQTPGQGLQFLFEYFSETQRNKGNFPGRFSGRQFSNSRSEMNVSTLELGDSALYLCASSGGLPGDTQYFGPGTRLTVL.

The chain combines TRBV5-5 with TRBJ2-7; D is undetermined. The CDR3 length is 15 residues. Trimming removed 3 bases from V and 3 bases from J, with 16 bases in between. CDR1 is SGHKS and CDR2 is YYEKEE in the germline V gene (reference sequence). CDR3 nucleotides: TGTGCCAGCAGCTCCGGGCCCCCCGTGCGCTACGAGCAGTACTTC. Its translation is CASSSGPPVRYEQYF.

This clonotype was recorded at least ten times. J is TRBJ2-2 and V is TRBV29-1; unclear D gene. Trimming cost V 4 bases and J 8 bases, with 11 bases left between them. The germline CDR1 and CDR2 sequences are SQVTM and ANQGSEA. The CDR3 is 12 amino acids. The CDR3 loop reads CSVAAEWGELFF. CDR3 nucleotides: TGCAGCGTTGCGGCAGAATGGGGGGAGCTGTTTTTT.

The rearrangement uses TRBV11-2 and TRBJ2-1; D is perhaps TRBD2 (6 bases). V lost 4 bases, J lost 3 bases, and 22 bases lay in between. CDR1 SGHAT and CDR2 FQNNGV come from the germline V gene. This CDR3 is built from 18 residues. The CDR3 spells CASSSRGTDIYFYNEQFF. The DNA for the CDR3 is TGTGCCAGCAGCTCCCGCGGGACCGACATATACTTCTACAATGAGCAGTTCTTC.

This sequence joins TRBV4-2 and TRBJ2-1; no reliable D call. Germline CDR1 reads LGHNA; CDR2 reads YNFKEQ. V lost 4 bases and J lost 5, with 18 bases in between. This CDR3 comprises 16 residues. The CDR3 here is CASSPRSRLTDNEQFF. For the CDR3, the DNA is TGTGCCAGCAGCCCACGATCCCGGCTAACGGACAATGAGCAGTTCTTC.

This clonotype was detected a few times. The chain couples TRBV20-1 to TRBJ1-1; D unresolved. Trimming removed 5 bases at V and 1 base at J, with 11 bases between. CDR1 is DFQATT, CDR2 SNEGSKA, per germline (reference sequence). CDR3 length equals 13 residues. The CDR3 DNA sequence: TGCAGTGCTTCCCCGGGGTCGAACACTGAAGCTTTCTTT. It codes for CSASPGSNTEAFF.

In its sample, this clonotype was seen a few times. V usage is TRBV5-1 and J usage is TRBJ2-7; 10 bases align to TRBD2. J was trimmed by 2 bases and V by 0 bases; bases with no gene match: 8. The germline CDR1 and CDR2 sequences are SGHRS and YFSETQ. CDR3 length: 17 amino acids. CDR3 nucleotide sequence: TGCGCCAGCAGCTTGGACCTTAGCGGGGGGACCGCCTACGAGCAGTACTTC. Residues: CASSLDLSGGTAYEQYF.

This clonotype was picked up a small number of times. The V and J genes are TRBV12-3 or TRBV12-4 and TRBJ2-2; TRBD1 agrees at 9 bases. Trimming at V came to 5 bases and at J to 7 bases, leaving 14 bases not matched to a gene. This CDR3 has 17 amino acids. CDR3 DNA sequence: TGTGCCAGCAGTCCAAGGGACAGGGTTGTTGGACGCGGGGAGCTGTTTTTT. Translation: CASSPRDRVVGRGELFF.

This rearrangement joins TRBV7-9 to TRBJ2-5; TRBD2 might be the D (6 bases). V was trimmed by 5 bases and J by 1 base, leaving 11 bases between them. Germline loops: CDR1 SEHNR, CDR2 FQNEAQ (reference sequence). The CDR3 sequence is 14 residues long. The CDR3 nucleotides are TGTGCCAGCAGCGCCCTAGCGTTCCAAGAGACCCAGTACTTC. As protein: CASSALAFQETQYF.

This clonotype was counted only a few times. The chain employs TRBV20-1 and TRBJ2-1, with D hard to call. In germline, CDR1 is DFQATT, CDR2 SNEGSKA (reference sequence). CDR3 size: 15 residues. The V end was cut by 0 bases, the J end by 3 bases, with 12 bases between. CDR3 in DNA: TGCAGTGCTAGAGATCCGAGTTTACGCTACAATGAGCAGTTCTTC. Residues: CSARDPSLRYNEQFF.

This clonotype was counted a few times. The chain carries TRBV6-2 or TRBV6-3 and TRBJ2-2; TRBD2 matches 11 bases. The germline CDR1 and CDR2 sequences are MNHEY and SVGEGT. CDR3 length: 20 residues. V lost 0 bases to trimming and J lost 4 bases; unmatched junction nucleotides: 13. CDR3 sequence (DNA): TGTGCCAGCAGTTACTCGAATCCGTTTAGACTAGCGGGGACCACCGGGGAGCTGTTTTTT. Protein product: CASSYSNPFRLAGTTGELFF.

The chain carries TRBV6-5 and TRBJ2-1; the D gene is possibly TRBD1 (6 bases). V was clipped by 2 bases and J by 6 bases, with 8 bases between them. The CDR3 totals 13 residues. CDR1 is MNHEY and CDR2 is SVGAGI in the germline V gene. The CDR3 region is CASSYAGVNEQFF. The CDR3 DNA sequence: TGTGCCAGCAGTTACGCAGGGGTCAATGAGCAGTTCTTC.

The V call is TRBV29-1, the J call TRBJ2-3; D call uncertain. V lost 3 bases, J lost 3 bases, and 13 bases lay in between. CDR3 length: 14 residues. Germline lookup yields CDR1 SQVTM and CDR2 ANQGSEA. CDR3 sequence (DNA): TGCAGCGTTGATCATAGGGCTACGACAGATACGCAGTATTTT. This encodes CSVDHRATTDTQYF.

The chain links TRBV7-2 to TRBJ1-5, with D unresolved. Germline lookup yields CDR1 SGHTA and CDR2 FQGNSA. The CDR3 sequence is 17 residues long. The ends were cut back, 0 bases at V and 2 bases at J, with 14 bases in the middle. CDR3 region: CASSLATIRVGNQPQHF. The CDR3 DNA reads as TGTGCCAGCAGCTTAGCGACCATCCGGGTGGGCAATCAGCCCCAGCATTTT. The whole variable domain, remainder taken from reference TRBV7-2 and TRBJ1-5, is GAGVSQSPSNKVTEKGKDVELRCDPISGHTALYWYRQSLGQGLEFLIYFQGNSAPDKSGLPSDRFSAERTGGSVSTLTIQRTQQEDSAVYLCASSLATIRVGNQPQHFGDGTRLSIL.

The CDR3 DNA follows: TGTGCCAGCACTACCCTGGGGAGGGGCTTGAACACTGAAGCTTTCTTT. This sequence encodes CASTTLGRGLNTEAFF. The chain has TRBV28 and TRBJ1-1; the D gene is possibly TRBD1 (5 bases). V was trimmed by 7 bases and J by 0 bases, leaving 18 bases between them. CDR1 and CDR2 from the germline V gene are MDHEN and SYDVKM. The CDR3 spans 16 residues.

The gene calls are TRBV6-1 and TRBJ2-7, with D tentatively TRBD1 or TRBD2 (5 bases each). CDR1 MNHNS and CDR2 SASEGT come from the germline V gene. V shed 4 bases and J shed 3 bases, with 13 bases lying between them. The CDR3 loop spans 14 amino acids. The CDR3 DNA follows: TGTGCCAGCAGTGGCCCTGGGACGGTCTACGAGCAGTACTTC. Encoded protein: CASSGPGTVYEQYF.

This clonotype was found a few times. The chain is built from TRBV4-3 and TRBJ2-3, with unresolved D. There are 14 residues in the CDR3. CDR1 and CDR2 from the germline V gene are LGHNA and YSLEER. V lost 0 bases to trimming and J lost 2 bases, with 6 bases between them. The CDR3 nucleotides read TGCGCCAGCAGCCAAGATGCAAACACAGATACGCAGTATTTT. Amino acid sequence: CASSQDANTDTQYF.